This T cell receptor (beta chain) was sequenced for a study of identical twins. Study-wide points: Models underpredicted monozygotic twin sharing of out-of-frame TCR alpha. Where beta out-of-frame sequences were concerned, excess twin sharing was weaker.

A universal primer site was incorporated via template switching, and the cDNA contained unique molecular identifiers. MiXCR, run by TCRdb on the 5' RACE reads, gives a single entry per CDR3 protein. The table lists approximately 240,000 distinct CDR3 sequences, around 15% of them singletons. Details on this clonotype: The antigen remains undetermined.

Germline V gene data show CDR1 as DFQATT and CDR2 as SNEGSKA (reference sequence). CDR3 length: 13 amino acids. J was trimmed by 2 bases and V by 5 bases; bases with no gene match: 5. The sample consisted of memory (CD45RO+) T cells sorted from blood. The sequence was collected from a young woman in good health. The chain has TRBV20-1 and TRBJ2-5, with TRBD1 matching over 7 bases. In nucleotides, the CDR3 is TGCAGTGCTCTCGGACAGGTGCAAGAGACCCAGTACTTC. Protein: CSALGQVQETQYF.